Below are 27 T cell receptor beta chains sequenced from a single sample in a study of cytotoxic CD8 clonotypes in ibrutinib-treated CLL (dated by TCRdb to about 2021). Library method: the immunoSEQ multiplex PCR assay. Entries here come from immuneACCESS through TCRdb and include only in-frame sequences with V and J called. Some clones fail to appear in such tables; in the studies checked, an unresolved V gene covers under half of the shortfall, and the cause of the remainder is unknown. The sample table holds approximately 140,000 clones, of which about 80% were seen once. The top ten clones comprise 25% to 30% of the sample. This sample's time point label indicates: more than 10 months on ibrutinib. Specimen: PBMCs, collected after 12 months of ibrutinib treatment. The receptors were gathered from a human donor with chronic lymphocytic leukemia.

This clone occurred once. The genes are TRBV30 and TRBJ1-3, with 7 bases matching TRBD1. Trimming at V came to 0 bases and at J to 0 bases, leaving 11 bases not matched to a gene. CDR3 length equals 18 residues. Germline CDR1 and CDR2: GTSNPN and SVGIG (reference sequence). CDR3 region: CAWSVRGDSTGSGNTIYF. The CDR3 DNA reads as TGTGCCTGGAGTGTACGGGGGGACAGCACGGGCTCTGGAAACACCATATATTTT.

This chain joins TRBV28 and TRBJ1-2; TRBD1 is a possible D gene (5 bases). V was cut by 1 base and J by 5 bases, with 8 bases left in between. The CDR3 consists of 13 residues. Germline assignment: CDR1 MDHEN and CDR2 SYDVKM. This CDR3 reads CASSLLAGYGYTF. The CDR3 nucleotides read TGTGCCAGCAGTTTATTGGCAGGGTATGGCTACACCTTC.

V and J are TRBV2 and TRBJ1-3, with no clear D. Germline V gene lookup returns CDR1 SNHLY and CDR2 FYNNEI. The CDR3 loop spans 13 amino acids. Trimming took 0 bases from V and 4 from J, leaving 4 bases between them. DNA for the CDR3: TGTGCCAGCAGTGAAGCCCTAGGAAACACCATATATTTT. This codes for CASSEALGNTIYF.

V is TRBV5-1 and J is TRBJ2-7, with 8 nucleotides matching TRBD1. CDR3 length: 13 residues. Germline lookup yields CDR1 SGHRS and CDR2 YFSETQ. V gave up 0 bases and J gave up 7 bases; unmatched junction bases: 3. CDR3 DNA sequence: TGCGCCAGCAGCTTGGGACAGGGGTCAGAGCAGTACTTC. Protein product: CASSLGQGSEQYF.

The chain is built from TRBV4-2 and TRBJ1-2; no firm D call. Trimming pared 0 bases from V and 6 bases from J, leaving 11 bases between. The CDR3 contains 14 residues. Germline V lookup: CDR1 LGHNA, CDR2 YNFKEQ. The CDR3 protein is CASSQDEGGHGYTF. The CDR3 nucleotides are TGTGCCAGCAGCCAAGATGAGGGTGGTCATGGCTACACCTTC.

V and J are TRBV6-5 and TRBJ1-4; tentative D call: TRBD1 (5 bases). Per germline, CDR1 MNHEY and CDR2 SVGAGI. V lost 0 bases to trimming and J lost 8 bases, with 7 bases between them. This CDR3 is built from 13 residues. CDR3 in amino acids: CASSYSGTEKLFF. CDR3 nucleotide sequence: TGTGCCAGCAGTTACTCCGGGACGGAAAAACTGTTTTTT.

The CDR3 reads CATSRVGTYEQYF. CDR3 nucleotide sequence: TGTGCCACCAGCAGAGTGGGGACCTACGAGCAGTACTTC. V gene TRBV15 combines with J gene TRBJ2-7; D is ambiguous. The ends were cut back, 1 base at V and 2 bases at J, with 6 bases in the middle. The length of the CDR3 is 13 residues. Looked up from germline, CDR1 is LNHNV and CDR2 is YYDKDF (reference sequence).

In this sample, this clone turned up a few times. For the CDR3, the DNA is TGTGCCAGCAGGACGGACACGGGCAATCAGCCCCAGCATTTT. This sequence encodes CASRTDTGNQPQHF. The rearrangement links TRBV6-6 to TRBJ1-5; D perhaps matches TRBD1 (5 bases). V dropped 6 bases and J dropped 2 bases, with 11 bases sitting between them. Germline CDR1 and CDR2: MNHNY and SVGAGI (reference sequence). The length of the CDR3 is 14 residues.

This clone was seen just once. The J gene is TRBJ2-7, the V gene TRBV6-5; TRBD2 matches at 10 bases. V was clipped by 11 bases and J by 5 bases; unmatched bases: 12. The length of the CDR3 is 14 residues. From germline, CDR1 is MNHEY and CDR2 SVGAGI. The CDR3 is CAPRGAGGPHEQYF. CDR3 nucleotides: TGTGCCCCGAGAGGAGCGGGAGGGCCACACGAGCAGTACTTC.

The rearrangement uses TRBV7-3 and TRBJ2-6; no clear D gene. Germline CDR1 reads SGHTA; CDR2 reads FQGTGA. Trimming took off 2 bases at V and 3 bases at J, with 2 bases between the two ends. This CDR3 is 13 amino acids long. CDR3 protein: CASSLDGANVLTF. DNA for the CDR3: TGTGCCAGCAGCTTAGATGGGGCCAACGTCCTGACTTTC. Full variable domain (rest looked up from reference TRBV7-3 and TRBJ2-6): GAGVSQTPSNKVTEKGKYVELRCDPISGHTALYWYRQSLGQGPEFLIYFQGTGAADDSGLPNDRFFAVRPEGSVSTLKIQRTERGDSAVYLCASSLDGANVLTFGAGSRLTVL.

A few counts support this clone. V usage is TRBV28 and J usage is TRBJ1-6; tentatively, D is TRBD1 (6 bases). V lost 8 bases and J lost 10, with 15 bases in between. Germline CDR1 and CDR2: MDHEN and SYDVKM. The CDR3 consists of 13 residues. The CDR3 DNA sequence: TGTGCCAGCCTCGGGCAGGGACAATCACCCCTCCACTTT. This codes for CASLGQGQSPLHF.

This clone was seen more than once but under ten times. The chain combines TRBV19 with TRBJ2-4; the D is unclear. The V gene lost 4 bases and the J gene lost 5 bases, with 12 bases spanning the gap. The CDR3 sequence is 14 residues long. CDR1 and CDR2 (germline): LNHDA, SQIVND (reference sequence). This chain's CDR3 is CASSSRIYENIQYF. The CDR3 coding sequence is TGTGCCAGTAGTAGCAGGATCTATGAAAACATTCAGTACTTC.

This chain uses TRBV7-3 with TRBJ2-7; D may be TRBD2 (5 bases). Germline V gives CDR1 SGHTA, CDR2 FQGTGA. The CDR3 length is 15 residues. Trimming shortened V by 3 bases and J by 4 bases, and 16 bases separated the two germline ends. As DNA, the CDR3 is TGTGCCAGCAGCTTGTTTTTGGGAGATGATTACGAGCAGTACTTC. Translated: CASSLFLGDDYEQYF.

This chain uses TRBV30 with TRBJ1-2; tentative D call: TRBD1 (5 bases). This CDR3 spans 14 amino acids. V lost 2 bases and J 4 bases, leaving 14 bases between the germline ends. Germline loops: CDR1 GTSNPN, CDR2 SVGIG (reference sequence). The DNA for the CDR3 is TGTGCCTGGAGTTTTGGGGGTTGGGGCTATGGCTACACCTTC. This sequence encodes CAWSFGGWGYGYTF.

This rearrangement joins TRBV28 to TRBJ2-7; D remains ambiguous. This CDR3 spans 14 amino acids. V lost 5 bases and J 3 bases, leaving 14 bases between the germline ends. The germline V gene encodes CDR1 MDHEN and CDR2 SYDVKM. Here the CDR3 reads CASSAPGIGYEQYF. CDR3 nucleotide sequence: TGTGCCAGCAGTGCCCCTGGAATTGGCTACGAGCAGTACTTC.

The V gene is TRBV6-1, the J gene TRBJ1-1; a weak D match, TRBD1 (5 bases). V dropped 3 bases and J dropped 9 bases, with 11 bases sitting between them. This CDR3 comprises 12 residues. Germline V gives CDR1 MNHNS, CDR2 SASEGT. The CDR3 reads CASSDQGSKAFF. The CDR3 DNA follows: TGTGCCAGCAGTGACCAGGGATCCAAAGCTTTCTTT.

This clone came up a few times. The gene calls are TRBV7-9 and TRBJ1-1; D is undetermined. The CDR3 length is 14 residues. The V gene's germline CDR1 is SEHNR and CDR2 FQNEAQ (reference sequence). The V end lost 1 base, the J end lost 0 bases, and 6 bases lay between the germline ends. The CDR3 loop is CASSLVTMNTEAFF. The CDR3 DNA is TGTGCCAGCAGCTTAGTCACAATGAACACTGAAGCTTTCTTT. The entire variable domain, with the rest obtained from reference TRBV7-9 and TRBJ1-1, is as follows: DTGVSQNPRHKITKRGQNVTFRCDPISEHNRLYWYRQTLGQGPEFLTYFQNEAQLEKSRLLSDRFSAERPKGSFSTLEIQRTEQGDSAMYLCASSLVTMNTEAFFGQGTRLTVV.

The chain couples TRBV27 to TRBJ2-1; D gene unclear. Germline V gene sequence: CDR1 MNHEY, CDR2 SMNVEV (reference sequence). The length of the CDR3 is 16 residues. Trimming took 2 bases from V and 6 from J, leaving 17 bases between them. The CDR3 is CASSLGRLFPANEQFF. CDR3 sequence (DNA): TGTGCCAGCAGTTTAGGTCGTCTATTTCCCGCCAATGAGCAGTTCTTC.

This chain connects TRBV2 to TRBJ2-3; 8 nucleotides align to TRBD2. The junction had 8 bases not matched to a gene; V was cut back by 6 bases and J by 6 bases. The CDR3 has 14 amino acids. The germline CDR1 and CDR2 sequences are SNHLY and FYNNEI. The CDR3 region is CASRPGLGSDTQYF. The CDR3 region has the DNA TGTGCCAGCAGACCGGGACTAGGGTCTGATACGCAGTATTTT.

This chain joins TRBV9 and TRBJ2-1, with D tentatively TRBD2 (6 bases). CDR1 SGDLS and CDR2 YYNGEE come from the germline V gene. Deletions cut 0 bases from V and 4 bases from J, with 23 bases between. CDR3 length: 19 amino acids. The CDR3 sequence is CASSVVVGVDSGGYNEQFF. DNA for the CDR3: TGTGCCAGCAGCGTAGTGGTAGGTGTGGATAGCGGAGGGTACAATGAGCAGTTCTTC.

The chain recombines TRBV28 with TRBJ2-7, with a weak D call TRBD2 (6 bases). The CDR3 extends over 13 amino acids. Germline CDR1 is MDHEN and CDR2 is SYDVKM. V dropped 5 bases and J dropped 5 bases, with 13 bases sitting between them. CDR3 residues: CASSGGAADEQYF. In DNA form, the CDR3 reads TGTGCCAGCAGTGGAGGGGCAGCTGACGAGCAGTACTTC. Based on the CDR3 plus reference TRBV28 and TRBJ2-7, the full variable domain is DVKVTQSSRYLVKRTGEKVFLECVQDMDHENMFWYRQDPGLGLRLIYFSYDVKMKEKGDIPEGYSVSREKKERFSLILESASTNQTSMYLCASSGGAADEQYFGPGTRLTVT.

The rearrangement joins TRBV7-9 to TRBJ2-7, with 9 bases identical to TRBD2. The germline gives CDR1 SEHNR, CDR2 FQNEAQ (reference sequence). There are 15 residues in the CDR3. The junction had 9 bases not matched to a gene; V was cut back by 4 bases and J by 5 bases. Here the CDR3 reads CASSSVAGEGHEQYF. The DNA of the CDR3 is TGTGCCAGCAGCTCGGTAGCGGGAGAGGGCCACGAGCAGTACTTC.

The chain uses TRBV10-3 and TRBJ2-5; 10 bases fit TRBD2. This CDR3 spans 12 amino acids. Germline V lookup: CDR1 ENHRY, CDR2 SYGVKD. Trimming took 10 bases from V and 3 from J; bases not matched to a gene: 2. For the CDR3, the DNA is TGTGCCACCGGGACTAGCGAAGAGACCCAGTACTTC. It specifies CATGTSEETQYF.

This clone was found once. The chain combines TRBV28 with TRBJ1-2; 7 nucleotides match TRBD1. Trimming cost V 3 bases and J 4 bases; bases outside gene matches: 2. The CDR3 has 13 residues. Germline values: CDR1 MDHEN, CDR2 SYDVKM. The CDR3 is CASSFTGAYGYTF. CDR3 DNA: TGTGCCAGCAGTTTTACAGGGGCCTATGGCTACACCTTC.

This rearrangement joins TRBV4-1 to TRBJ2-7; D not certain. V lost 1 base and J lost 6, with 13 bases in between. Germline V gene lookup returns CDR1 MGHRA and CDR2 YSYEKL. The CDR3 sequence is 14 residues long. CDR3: CASSQVGSPGEQYF. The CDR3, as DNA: TGCGCCAGCAGCCAAGTTGGCAGTCCTGGCGAGCAGTACTTC.

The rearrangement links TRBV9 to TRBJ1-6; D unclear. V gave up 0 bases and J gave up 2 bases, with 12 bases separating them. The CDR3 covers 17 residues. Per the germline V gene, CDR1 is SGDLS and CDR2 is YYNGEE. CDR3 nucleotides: TGTGCCAGCAGCGTAGAGGCAATTTTCACCTATAATTCACCCCTCCACTTT. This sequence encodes CASSVEAIFTYNSPLHF.

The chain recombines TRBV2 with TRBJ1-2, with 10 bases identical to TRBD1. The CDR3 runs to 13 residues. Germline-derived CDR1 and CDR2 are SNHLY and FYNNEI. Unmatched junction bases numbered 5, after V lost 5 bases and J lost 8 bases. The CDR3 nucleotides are TGTGCCAGCAGTCGACAGGGGGCTATCGGCTACACCTTC. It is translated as CASSRQGAIGYTF.